The 2 T cell receptor beta chains below all came from one sample that was sequenced in a study of beta chain features in type 1 diabetes. Of the isolated RNA, all was reverse transcribed, and so the sequenced material was expressed TCRB transcripts. TCRdb's table, derived via immunoSEQ multiplex PCR, lists solely in-frame clones and lacks some. This sample yields a few hundred thousand clones, of which 15% to 20% are seen a single time; about 0.085% belongs to the top ten. General study points: Moderate but significant shortening of TCRB CDR3s was recorded in all four CD4+ subsets from Type 1 diabetes patients.

No antigen is known for these receptors. Sequenced material: naive CD4+ T cells from blood. These TCRs come from a man aged 25-45 years with type 1 diabetes.

The chain has TRBV4-2 and TRBJ2-1, with D unclear. The V end was cut by 1 base, the J end by 7 bases, with 5 bases between. The germline V gene has CDR1 LGHNA and CDR2 YNFKEQ. The CDR3 extends over 12 amino acids. CDR3 loop: CASSQGLNEQFF. Written as DNA, the CDR3 is TGTGCCAGCAGCCAAGGGCTGAATGAGCAGTTCTTC.

This clone was observed a handful of times. The chain recombines TRBV19 with TRBJ2-7, with unresolved D. Germline values: CDR1 LNHDA, CDR2 SQIVND (reference sequence). V lost 4 bases, J lost 2 bases, and 18 bases lay in between. The CDR3 spans 16 residues. This chain's CDR3 is CASSTPSGRPTYEQYF. CDR3 bases: TGTGCCAGTAGTACCCCCTCGGGCAGACCAACCTACGAGCAGTACTTC.